This entry describes one TCR beta chain. These data are taken from a study of cytomegalovirus exposure and HLA in healthy donors. CDR3 length: 17 residues. Germline CDR1 SGHRS, CDR2 YFSETQ. V was shortened by 0 bases and J by 1 base, with 17 bases between the two germline ends. Sequenced by immunoSEQ multiplex PCR; TCRdb stores in-frame clones only, minus some. The sample includes about 150,000 clones, approximately 86% of them seen just once. The chain has TRBV5-1 and TRBJ2-7, with a possible D match to TRBD2 (6 bases). Sequenced: PBMCs. This clonotype was sampled from a man between 18 and 35 years old in good health and CMV-seropositive. The CDR3 reads CASSLAGAGLSSYEQYF. The CDR3 nucleotides are TGCGCCAGCAGCTTGGCCGGGGCGGGGCTGTCTTCCTACGAGCAGTACTTC.